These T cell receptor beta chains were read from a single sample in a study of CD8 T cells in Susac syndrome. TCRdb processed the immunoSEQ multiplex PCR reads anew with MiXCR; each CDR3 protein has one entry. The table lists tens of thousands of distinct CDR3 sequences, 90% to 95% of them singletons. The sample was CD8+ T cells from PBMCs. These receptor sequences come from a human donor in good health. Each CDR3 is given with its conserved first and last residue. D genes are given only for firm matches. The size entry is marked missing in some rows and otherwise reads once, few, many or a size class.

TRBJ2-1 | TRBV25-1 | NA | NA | CASSEVGPSYNEQFF | TGTGCCAGCAGTGAAGTGGGGCCCTCCTACAATGAGCAGTTCTTC
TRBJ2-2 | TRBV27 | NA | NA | CASSWGPAVGELFF | TGTGCCAGCAGTTGGGGCCCTGCGGTCGGGGAGCTGTTTTTT
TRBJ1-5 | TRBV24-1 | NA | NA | CATSEARGQPQHF | TGTGCCACCAGTGAGGCCAGGGGTCAGCCCCAGCATTTT
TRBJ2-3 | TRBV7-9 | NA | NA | CASSSLTRTDTQYF | TGTGCCAGCAGCTCCCTAACTAGAACAGATACGCAGTATTTT
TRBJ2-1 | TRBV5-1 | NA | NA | CASSLGAGAISYNEQFF | TGCGCCAGCAGCTTGGGGGCGGGGGCAATCTCCTACAATGAGCAGTTCTTC
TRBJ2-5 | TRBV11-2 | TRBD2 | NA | CASSPSGDIRPETQYF | TGTGCCAGCAGCCCTAGCGGGGACATCAGGCCAGAGACCCAGTACTTC
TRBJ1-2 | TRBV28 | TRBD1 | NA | CASSPLPGQGNYGYTF | TGTGCCAGCAGCCCCCTCCCGGGACAGGGGAACTATGGCTACACCTTC
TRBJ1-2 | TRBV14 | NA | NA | CASSQSLSYGYTF | TGTGCCAGCAGCCAATCATTATCCTATGGCTACACCTTC
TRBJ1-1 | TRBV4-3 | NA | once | CASSQVFATEAFF | TGCGCCAGCAGCCAGGTGTTTGCCACTGAAGCTTTCTTT
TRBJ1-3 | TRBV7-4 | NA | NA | CASSLHRSGNTIYF | TGTGCCAGCAGCTTACACCGCTCTGGAAACACCATATATTTT
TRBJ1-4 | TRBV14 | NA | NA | CASSPTRWDEKLFF | TGTGCCAGCAGCCCGACCAGGTGGGATGAAAAACTGTTTTTT
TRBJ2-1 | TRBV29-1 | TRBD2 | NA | CSVASMGGRNYNEQFF | TGCAGCGTTGCATCCATGGGCGGGAGGAACTACAATGAGCAGTTCTTC
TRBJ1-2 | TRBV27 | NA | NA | CASSLSGPPNYGYTF | TGTGCCAGCAGTTTATCCGGTCCACCTAACTATGGCTACACCTTC
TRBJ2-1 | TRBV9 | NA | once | CASSVSRSLSSYNEQFF | TGTGCCAGCAGCGTCTCCAGGTCCCTGAGCTCCTACAATGAGCAGTTCTTC
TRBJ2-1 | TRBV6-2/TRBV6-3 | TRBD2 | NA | CASGRLAARGEQFF | TGTGCCAGCGGCAGACTAGCGGCACGGGGTGAGCAGTTCTTC
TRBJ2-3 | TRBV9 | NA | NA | CASSGTISSTDTQYF | TGTGCCAGCAGCGGGACTATTTCTAGCACAGATACGCAGTATTTT
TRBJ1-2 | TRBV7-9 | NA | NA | CASSLLTRDYGYTF | TGTGCCAGCAGCCTACTCACAAGGGACTATGGCTACACCTTC
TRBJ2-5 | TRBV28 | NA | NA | CASSISSGTYQETQYF | TGTGCCAGCAGCATCTCATCCGGGACGTACCAAGAGACCCAGTACTTC
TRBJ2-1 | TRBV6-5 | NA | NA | CASSFEGSGGNEQFF | TGTGCCAGCAGTTTTGAGGGCTCTGGGGGGAATGAGCAGTTCTTC
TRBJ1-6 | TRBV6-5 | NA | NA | CASAHSKPYNSPLHF | TGTGCCAGCGCCCATTCGAAGCCCTATAATTCACCCCTCCACTTT
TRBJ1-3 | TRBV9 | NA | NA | CASSVLDTTRNTIYF | TGTGCCAGCAGCGTATTGGACACAACCCGAAACACCATATATTTT
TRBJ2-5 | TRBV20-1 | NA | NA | CSARVGGEEVGTQYF | TGCAGTGCTAGGGTCGGCGGGGAGGAAGTCGGGACCCAGTACTTC
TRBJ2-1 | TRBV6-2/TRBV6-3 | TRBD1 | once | CASRLGGSEQFF | TGTGCCAGCAGATTAGGGGGCAGTGAGCAGTTCTTC
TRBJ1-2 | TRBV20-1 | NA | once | CSARGLANYGYTF | TGCAGTGCCAGAGGGCTGGCTAACTATGGCTACACCTTC
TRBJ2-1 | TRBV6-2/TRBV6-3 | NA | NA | CASSYEPEDYNEQFF | TGTGCCAGCAGTTACGAGCCCGAGGATTACAATGAGCAGTTCTTC
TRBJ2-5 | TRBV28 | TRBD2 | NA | CASSGLAGGLETQYF | TGTGCCAGCAGCGGACTAGCGGGAGGATTAGAGACCCAGTACTTC
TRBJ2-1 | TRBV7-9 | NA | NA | CASNAAGNEQFF | TGTGCCAGCAACGCCGCGGGGAATGAGCAGTTCTTC
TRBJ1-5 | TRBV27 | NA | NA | CASSLLGDQPQHF | TGTGCCAGCAGTTTACTAGGGGACCAGCCCCAGCATTTT
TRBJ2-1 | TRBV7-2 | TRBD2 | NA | CASSLVSGGLQFF | TGTGCCAGCAGCTTAGTTAGCGGGGGCCTGCAGTTCTTC
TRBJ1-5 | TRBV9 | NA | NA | CASSIDPGWGNQPQHF | TGTGCCAGCAGCATAGACCCGGGCTGGGGCAATCAGCCCCAGCATTTT
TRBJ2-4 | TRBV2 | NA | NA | CASSGGGVKNIQYF | TGTGCCAGCAGTGGGGGAGGCGTCAAAAACATTCAGTACTTC
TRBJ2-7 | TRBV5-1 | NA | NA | CASSLASGSDEQYF | TGCGCCAGCAGCTTGGCCTCGGGGAGCGACGAGCAGTACTTC
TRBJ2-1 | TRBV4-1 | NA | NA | CASSQEMRAGYNEQFF | TGCGCCAGCAGCCAAGAAATGAGGGCCGGCTACAATGAGCAGTTCTTC
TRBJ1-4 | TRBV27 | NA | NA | CASRATNEKLFF | TGTGCCAGTCGGGCAACTAATGAAAAACTGTTTTTT
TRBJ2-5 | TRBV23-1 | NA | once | CATPRCLTGKETQYF | TGCGCCACCCCCCGATGCCTGACAGGAAAAGAGACCCAGTACTTC
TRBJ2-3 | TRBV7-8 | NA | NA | CASSSPGETTSTDTQYF | TGTGCCAGCAGCTCCCCGGGGGAGACTACTAGCACAGATACGCAGTATTTT
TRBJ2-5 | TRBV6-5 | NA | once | CASSPGQLGQTQYF | TGTGCCAGCAGCCCGGGACAACTTGGGCAGACCCAGTACTTC
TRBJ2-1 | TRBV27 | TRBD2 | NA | CASSQGAAGTSGSRHEQFF | TGTGCCAGCAGTCAAGGGGCAGCCGGGACTAGCGGGAGTAGGCATGAGCAGTTCTTC
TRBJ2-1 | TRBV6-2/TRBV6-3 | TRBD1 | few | CASGGQADYNEQFF | TGTGCCAGCGGAGGACAGGCGGATTACAATGAGCAGTTCTTC
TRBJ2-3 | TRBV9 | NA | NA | CASSPLGNQADTQYF | TGTGCCAGCAGCCCCCTAGGAAATCAAGCAGATACGCAGTATTTT
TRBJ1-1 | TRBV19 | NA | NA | CASSRLRGFDTEAFF | TGTGCCAGTAGTCGTCTCCGGGGCTTCGACACTGAAGCTTTCTTT
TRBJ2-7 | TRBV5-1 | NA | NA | CASSLGSTIYEQYF | TGCGCCAGCAGCTTGGGGTCTACAATCTACGAGCAGTACTTC
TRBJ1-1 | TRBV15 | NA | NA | CATSRDTQGLTTEAFF | TGTGCCACCAGCAGAGATACCCAGGGACTGACCACTGAAGCTTTCTTT
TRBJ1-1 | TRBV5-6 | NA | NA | CASNLERNTEAFF | TGTGCCAGCAACCTTGAGCGGAACACTGAAGCTTTCTTT
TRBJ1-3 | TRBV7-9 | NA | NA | CASSLGLGNTIYF | TGTGCCAGCAGCTTGGGCCTTGGAAACACCATATATTTT
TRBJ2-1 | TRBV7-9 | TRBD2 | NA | CASSSGLAYNEQFF | TGTGCCAGCAGCTCGGGACTAGCATACAATGAGCAGTTCTTC
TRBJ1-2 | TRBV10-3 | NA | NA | CAISDGRTNYGYTF | TGTGCCATCAGTGACGGACGCACAAACTATGGCTACACCTTC
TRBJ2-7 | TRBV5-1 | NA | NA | CASSFGTSSYEQYF | TGCGCCAGCAGCTTTGGGACTTCTAGCTACGAGCAGTACTTC
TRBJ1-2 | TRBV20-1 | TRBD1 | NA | CSAGGVYGYTF | TGCAGTGCAGGGGGCGTCTATGGCTACACCTTC
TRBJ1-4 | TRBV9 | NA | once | CASSVGGEGTNEKLFF | TGTGCCAGCAGCGTAGGAGGGGAAGGAACTAATGAAAAACTGTTTTTT
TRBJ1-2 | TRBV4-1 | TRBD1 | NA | CASSPTGATNYGYTF | TGCGCCAGCAGCCCAACAGGGGCAACTAACTATGGCTACACCTTC
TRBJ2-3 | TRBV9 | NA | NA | CASSTEQDTQYF | TGTGCCAGCAGCACAGAACAAGATACGCAGTATTTT
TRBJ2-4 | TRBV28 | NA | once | CASSWYEDNIQYF | TGTGCCAGCAGCTGGTATGAAGACAACATTCAGTACTTC
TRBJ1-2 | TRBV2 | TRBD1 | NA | CASAGQGAWGYTF | TGTGCCAGCGCGGGACAGGGGGCTTGGGGCTACACCTTC
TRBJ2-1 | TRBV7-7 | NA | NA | CASSPQDGPYNEQFF | TGTGCTAGCAGCCCCCAGGACGGGCCGTACAATGAGCAGTTCTTC
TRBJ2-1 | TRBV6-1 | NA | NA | CASSERDDTNEQFF | TGTGCCAGCAGTGAAAGGGACGACACCAATGAGCAGTTCTTC